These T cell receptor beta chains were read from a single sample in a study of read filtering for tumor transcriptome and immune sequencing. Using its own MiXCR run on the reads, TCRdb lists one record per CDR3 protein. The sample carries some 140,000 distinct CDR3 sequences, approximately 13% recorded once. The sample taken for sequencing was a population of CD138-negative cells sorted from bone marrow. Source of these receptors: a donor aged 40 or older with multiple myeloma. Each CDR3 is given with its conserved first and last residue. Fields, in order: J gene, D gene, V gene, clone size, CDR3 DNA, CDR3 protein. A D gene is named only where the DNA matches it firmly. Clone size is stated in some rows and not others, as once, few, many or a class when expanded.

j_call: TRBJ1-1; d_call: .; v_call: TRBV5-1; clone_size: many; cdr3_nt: TGCGCCAGCAGCTTGACAAAGGGGGGATACACTGAAGCTTTCTTT; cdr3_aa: CASSLTKGGYTEAFF
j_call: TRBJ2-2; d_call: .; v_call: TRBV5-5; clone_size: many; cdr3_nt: TGTGCCAGCAGCTTGGAGGGTTGGGGGACCGGGGAGCTGTTTTTT; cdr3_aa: CASSLEGWGTGELFF
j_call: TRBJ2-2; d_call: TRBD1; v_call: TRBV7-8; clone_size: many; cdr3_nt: TGTGCCAGCAGCAGAGAGGGGACAGGGGCTTTGTCCGGGGAGCTGTTTTTT; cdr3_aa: CASSREGTGALSGELFF
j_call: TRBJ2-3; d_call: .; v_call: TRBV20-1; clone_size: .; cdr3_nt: TGCAGTGCTAGAGATGGGGCCAAAACAGATACGCAGTATTTT; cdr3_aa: CSARDGAKTDTQYF
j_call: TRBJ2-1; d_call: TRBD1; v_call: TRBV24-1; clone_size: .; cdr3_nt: TGCGCCACCAGTGATAGCGGACAGGGTGACCGGAATGGGCAGTTCTTC; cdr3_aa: CATSDSGQGDRNGQFF
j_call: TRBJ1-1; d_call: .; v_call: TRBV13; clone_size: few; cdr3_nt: TGTGCCAGCAGCCAACGGGGGGGGCGTGAAGCTTCCTTT; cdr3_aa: CASSQRGGREASF
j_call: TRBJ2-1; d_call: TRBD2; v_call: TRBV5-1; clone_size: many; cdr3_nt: TGCGCCAGCAGCCCGGAGAGTAGCGGGAGGAGGGCTGAGCAGTTCTTC; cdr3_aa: CASSPESSGRRAEQFF
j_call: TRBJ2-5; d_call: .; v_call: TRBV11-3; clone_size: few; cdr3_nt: TGTGCCAGCAGCTTAGGGGGCGGTAGGGTGGAGACCCAGTACTTC; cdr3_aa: CASSLGGGRVETQYF
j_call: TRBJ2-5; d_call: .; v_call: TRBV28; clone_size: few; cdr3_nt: TGTGCCAGCAGTTTAGGGGCCCAAGAGACCCAGTACTTC; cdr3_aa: CASSLGAQETQYF
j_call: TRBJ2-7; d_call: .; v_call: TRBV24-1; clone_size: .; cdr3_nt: TGTGCCACCAGTGGGGTCGGGACTGACTACGAGCAGTACTTC; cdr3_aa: CATSGVGTDYEQYF
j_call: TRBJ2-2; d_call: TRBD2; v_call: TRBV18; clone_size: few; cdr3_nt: TGTGCCAGCTCACTTAGTCTAGCGGCGAACACCGGGGAGCTGTTTTTT; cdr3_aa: CASSLSLAANTGELFF
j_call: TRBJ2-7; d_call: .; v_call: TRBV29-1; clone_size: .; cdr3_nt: TGCAGCGTCCTAGCGCGAGTGTACCAGCAGTACTTC; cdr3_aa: CSVLARVYQQYF
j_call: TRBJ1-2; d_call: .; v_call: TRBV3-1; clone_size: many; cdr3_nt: TGTGCCAGCAGCCAAGACGGCAGGGCGGATCACTTC; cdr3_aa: CASSQDGRADHF
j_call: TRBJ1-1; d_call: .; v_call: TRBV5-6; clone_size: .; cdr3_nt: TGTGCCGGCAGCCCACCCGGGGGCTCGCGGACTGAAGCTTTCTTT; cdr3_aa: CAGSPPGGSRTEAFF
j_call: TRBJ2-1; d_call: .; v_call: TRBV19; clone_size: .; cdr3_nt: TGTGCCAGTAGCCCGCCTTTGGGGTGGGACAATGAGCAGTTCTTC; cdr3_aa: CASSPPLGWDNEQFF
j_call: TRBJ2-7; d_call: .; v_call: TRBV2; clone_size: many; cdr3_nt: TGTGCCAGCAGTGAGGGGGCCTACGAGCAGTACTTC; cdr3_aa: CASSEGAYEQYF
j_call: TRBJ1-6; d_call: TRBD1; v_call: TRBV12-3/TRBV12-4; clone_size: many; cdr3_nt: TGTGCCAGCAGTTTTGGGGACAGGGATTCACCCCTCCACTTT; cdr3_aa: CASSFGDRDSPLHF
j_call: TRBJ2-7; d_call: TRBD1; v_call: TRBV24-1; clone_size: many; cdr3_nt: TGTGCCACCAGTGATTCGACAGGGATCTACGAGCAGTACTTC; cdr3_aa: CATSDSTGIYEQYF
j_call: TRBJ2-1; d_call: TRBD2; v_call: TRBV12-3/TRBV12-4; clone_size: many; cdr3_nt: TGTGCCAGCAGCCGCTGGGGGGAGGGATATAATGAGCAGTTCTTC; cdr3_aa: CASSRWGEGYNEQFF
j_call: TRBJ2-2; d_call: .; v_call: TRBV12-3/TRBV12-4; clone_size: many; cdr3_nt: TGTGCCAGCAGGGCGGGTCAGGTCACCGGGGAGCTGTTTTTT; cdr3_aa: CASRAGQVTGELFF
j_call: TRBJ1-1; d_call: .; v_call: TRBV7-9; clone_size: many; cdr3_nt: TGTGCCAGCAGCTTAGTCCCCCACACTGAAGCTTTCTTT; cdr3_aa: CASSLVPHTEAFF
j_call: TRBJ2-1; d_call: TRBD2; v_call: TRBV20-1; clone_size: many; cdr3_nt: TGCAGTGCTAGAGCTCCCGGGACTAGCGGGAGCTTGGCCAATGAGCAGTTCTTC; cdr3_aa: CSARAPGTSGSLANEQFF
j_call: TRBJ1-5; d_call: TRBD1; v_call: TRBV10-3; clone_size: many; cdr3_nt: TGTGCCATCAGTCCAGGACAGGTTAATCAGCCCCAGCATTTT; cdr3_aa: CAISPGQVNQPQHF
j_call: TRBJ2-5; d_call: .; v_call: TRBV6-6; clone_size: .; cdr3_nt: TGTGCCAGCGGTGGGGGGAGAGAGACCCAGTACTTC; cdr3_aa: CASGGGRETQYF
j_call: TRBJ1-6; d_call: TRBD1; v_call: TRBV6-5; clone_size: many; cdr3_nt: TGTGCCAGCAGTGGGGACAGGGGGAATTCACCCCTCCACTTT; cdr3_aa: CASSGDRGNSPLHF
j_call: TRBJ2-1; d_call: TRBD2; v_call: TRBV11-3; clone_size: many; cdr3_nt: TGTGCCAGCAGCACGAGACTAGCGGAAACCTATTACAATGAGCAGTTCTTC; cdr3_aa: CASSTRLAETYYNEQFF
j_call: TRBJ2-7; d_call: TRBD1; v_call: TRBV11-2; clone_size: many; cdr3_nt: TGTGCCAGCAGCTCCCGGATCCGGACAGGGAGGTACGAGCAGTACTTC; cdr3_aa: CASSSRIRTGRYEQYF